The 24 T cell receptor beta chains in this list originate from one sample, sequenced in a study of blood T cell repertoires in COVID-19. The assay was immunoSEQ multiplex PCR, and TCRdb's table has in-frame clones only and misses some. The sample lists approximately 150,000 clones; about 88% were seen once. Input material: PBMCs or T cells enriched from blood (not recorded which). Source of these receptors: a man in his forties or fifties with acute COVID-19.

The chain is built from TRBV5-1 and TRBJ2-7, with TRBD1 as a possible D gene (8 bases). Germline assignment: CDR1 SGHRS and CDR2 YFSETQ. This CDR3 has 16 amino acids. V lost 1 base and J lost 0, with 14 bases in between. The CDR3 loop reads CASSLFTGGASYEQYF. The CDR3 nucleotides are TGCGCCAGCAGCTTGTTTACAGGGGGGGCCTCCTACGAGCAGTACTTC.

Only a few counts were recorded for this clone. The CDR3 region is CASSLQSGDGETQYF. The CDR3 DNA sequence: TGTGCCAGCAGTCTCCAATCAGGGGATGGGGAGACCCAGTACTTC. The V and J genes are TRBV6-6 and TRBJ2-5; TRBD1 might be the D (6 bases). This CDR3 contains 15 residues. The germline V gene has CDR1 MNHNY and CDR2 SVGAGI (reference sequence). The ends were cut back, 5 bases at V and 5 bases at J, with 18 bases in the middle.

The J gene is TRBJ2-5, the V gene TRBV29-1; D gene ambiguous. The CDR3 totals 10 residues. The germline V gene encodes CDR1 SQVTM and CDR2 ANQGSEA. V was clipped by 5 bases and J by 3 bases, with 4 bases between them. CDR3 DNA sequence: TGCAGCGTTTCCAAAGAGACCCAGTACTTC. Residues: CSVSKETQYF.

This clone was picked up one time. The chain carries TRBV9 and TRBJ1-3, with D perhaps matching TRBD1 (6 bases). With 2 bases removed from V and 3 bases from J, the gap between germline ends came to 12 bases. This CDR3 comprises 15 residues. The V gene's germline CDR1 is SGDLS and CDR2 YYNGEE. DNA for the CDR3: TGTGCCAGCAGCGTCGGACAGAGGGATGGAAACACCATATATTTT. Translating it yields CASSVGQRDGNTIYF.

This clone was seen a few times. V gene TRBV27 combines with J gene TRBJ2-7; 12 positions match TRBD1. Germline V gene lookup returns CDR1 MNHEY and CDR2 SMNVEV (reference sequence). CDR3 length: 14 amino acids. V shed 5 bases, J shed 6 bases, and the junction held 5 bases outside the gene matches. The CDR3 loop reads CASSPRDRGLEQYF. In DNA form, the CDR3 reads TGTGCCAGCAGTCCCCGGGACAGGGGGCTCGAGCAGTACTTC.

This sequence joins TRBV7-3 and TRBJ2-1; no definite D call. The V end was cut by 4 bases, the J end by 0 bases, with 10 bases between. In germline, CDR1 is SGHTA, CDR2 FQGTGA. The CDR3 is 15 residues long. In DNA, the CDR3 is TGTGCCAGCAGCTACGAGGATACCTCCTACAATGAGCAGTTCTTC. Protein: CASSYEDTSYNEQFF.

This chain connects TRBV9 to TRBJ1-1; 9 bases align to TRBD1. This CDR3 spans 15 amino acids. The germline V gene has CDR1 SGDLS and CDR2 YYNGEE. The V and J ends lost 4 bases and 1 base, in that order; junction bases with no gene match: 5. The CDR3 spells CASSPGTGWNTEAFF. The CDR3 DNA reads as TGTGCCAGCAGCCCTGGGACAGGGTGGAACACTGAAGCTTTCTTT.

The V and J genes are TRBV19 and TRBJ1-4; 7 positions match TRBD1. This CDR3 is 18 amino acids long. CDR1 LNHDA and CDR2 SQIVND come from the germline V gene (reference sequence). With 6 bases clipped from V and 0 bases from J, the junction kept 13 bases outside the gene matches. The CDR3 coding sequence is TGTGCCAGTAGCCCTCGGACAGGTCCCCTTGCAACTAATGAAAAACTGTTTTTT. Its protein product is CASSPRTGPLATNEKLFF.

The J gene is TRBJ1-2, the V gene TRBV10-3, with D perhaps matching TRBD1 (6 bases). CDR1 and CDR2 from the germline V gene are ENHRY and SYGVKD. The CDR3 has 14 amino acids. The V gene lost 3 bases and the J gene lost 4 bases, with 12 bases spanning the gap. The CDR3 nucleotides are TGTGCCATCAGTGAAGATACAGGGACCTATGGCTACACCTTC. This encodes CAISEDTGTYGYTF.

The rearrangement links TRBV6-1 to TRBJ2-7; TRBD2 matches at 9 bases. The CDR3 runs to 15 residues. The J segment lost 2 bases and the V segment lost 0 bases, leaving 2 bases of the junction unmatched. Germline V lookup: CDR1 MNHNS, CDR2 SASEGT. CDR3 sequence reads: CASSEAIAGAYEQYF. DNA for the CDR3: TGTGCCAGCAGTGAAGCAATAGCGGGGGCCTACGAGCAGTACTTC.

The chain has TRBV28 and TRBJ1-2, with 9 bases that match TRBD1. The J segment lost 7 bases and the V segment lost 6 bases, leaving 6 bases of the junction unmatched. The CDR3 runs to 13 residues. From germline, CDR1 is MDHEN and CDR2 SYDVKM. The chain's CDR3 is CASSPGTGPGYTF. The CDR3, as DNA: TGTGCCAGCAGCCCCGGGACAGGGCCTGGCTACACCTTC.

V is TRBV12-5 and J is TRBJ2-5; 7 bases map to TRBD2. The CDR3 length is 16 residues. Trimming took 0 bases from V and 5 from J; bases not matched to a gene: 9. Germline-derived CDR1 and CDR2 are LGHNT and FRNRAP. The CDR3 region is CASGLVLGGRGETQYF. The CDR3 DNA follows: TGTGCTAGTGGTTTGGTGCTGGGAGGGCGCGGTGAGACCCAGTACTTC.

The table lists this clone with many counts. The chain combines TRBV30 with TRBJ1-2, with TRBD1 as a possible D gene (5 bases). The CDR3 spans 13 residues. The germline V gene has CDR1 GTSNPN and CDR2 SVGIG (reference sequence). Deletions cut 3 bases from V and 3 bases from J, with 11 bases between. The CDR3 protein is CAWSRQLDYGYTF. DNA of the CDR3: TGTGCCTGGAGCAGACAGCTTGACTATGGCTACACCTTC.

This sequence joins TRBV27 and TRBJ2-5; TRBD1 is a possible D gene (6 bases). V was cut by 5 bases and J by 0 bases, with 10 bases left in between. The CDR3 spans 14 residues. Germline assignment: CDR1 MNHEY and CDR2 SMNVEV (reference sequence). The CDR3 region is CASSRDTNQETQYF. CDR3 nucleotide sequence: TGTGCCAGCAGTCGGGACACCAACCAAGAGACCCAGTACTTC.

The chain links TRBV25-1 to TRBJ2-1; the D is unclear. The CDR3 sequence is 16 residues long. Trimming took off 3 bases at V and 0 bases at J, with 12 bases between the two ends. Germline-derived CDR1 and CDR2 are MGHDK and SYGVNS. The CDR3 DNA sequence: TGTGCCAGCAGTGACGCGGCAGTGAGCTCCTACAATGAGCAGTTCTTC. As protein: CASSDAAVSSYNEQFF.

This clone showed up just once. The chain joins TRBV21-1 to TRBJ1-1. TRBV21-1 represents a pseudogene. This CDR3 contains 15 residues. CDR3 in amino acids: CASSNGRAGYTEAFF. The CDR3 bases are TGTGCCAGCAGCAATGGCAGGGCGGGGTACACTGAAGCTTTCTTT.

The rearrangement uses TRBV20-1 and TRBJ1-1; D possibly corresponds to TRBD1 (6 bases). The CDR3 consists of 11 residues. Per germline, CDR1 DFQATT and CDR2 SNEGSKA (reference sequence). The germline V and J ends were trimmed by 5 bases and 11 bases, with 15 bases remaining between them. The CDR3 nucleotides are TGCAGTGCTCCGTTGGGGACAAGCGCTTTCTTT. Encoded protein: CSAPLGTSAFF.

V gene TRBV10-3 combines with J gene TRBJ2-7, with 11 bases matching TRBD2. With V trimmed by 3 bases and J by 0 bases, 1 base remained unmatched. The CDR3 runs to 15 residues. The germline V gene has CDR1 ENHRY and CDR2 SYGVKD. Here the CDR3 DNA reads TGTGCCATCAGTGAAGGGACTAGCGGCTCCTACGAGCAGTACTTC. It specifies CAISEGTSGSYEQYF.

The chain is built from TRBV6-1 and TRBJ2-5; 12 bases fit TRBD2. This CDR3 comprises 15 residues. Germline loops: CDR1 MNHNS, CDR2 SASEGT. J lost 2 bases, V lost 2 bases, and 0 bases had no gene match. CDR3 nucleotides: TGTGCCAGCAGTGAACTAGCGGGGGGGCAAGAGACCCAGTACTTC. It codes for CASSELAGGQETQYF.

The gene calls are TRBV19 and TRBJ1-2, with D unresolved. This CDR3 has 12 residues. Trimming took 5 bases from V and 2 from J, leaving 6 bases between them. Per germline, CDR1 LNHDA and CDR2 SQIVND (reference sequence). CDR3 DNA: TGTGCCAGTAGTCAGGAAAACTATGGCTACACCTTC. Translation gives CASSQENYGYTF.

This clone appeared a few times. V usage is TRBV15 and J usage is TRBJ1-6; a possible D gene is TRBD1 (5 bases). CDR3 length equals 12 residues. The germline gives CDR1 LNHNV, CDR2 YYDKDF (reference sequence). Trimming took off 4 bases at V and 12 bases at J, with 10 bases between the two ends. The CDR3 nucleotides are TGTGCCACCAGCACCCCAGGGTTACCCCTCCACTTT. Protein sequence: CATSTPGLPLHF.

The chain uses TRBV2 and TRBJ2-1, with a tentative D call TRBD1 (6 bases). V was clipped by 1 base and J by 8 bases, with 15 bases between them. Germline V gene data show CDR1 as SNHLY and CDR2 as FYNNEI. This CDR3 is built from 15 residues. CDR3 loop: CASSEEGQGNDEQFF. The CDR3 nucleotides read TGTGCCAGCAGTGAAGAGGGTCAGGGGAACGATGAGCAGTTCTTC.

In this sample, this clone turned up once. The chain combines TRBV19 with TRBJ2-3; no clear D. Trimming left V 4 bases short and J 0 bases short, with 11 bases between. CDR3 size: 15 residues. Germline CDR1 is LNHDA and CDR2 is SQIVND (reference sequence). The CDR3: CASSTGSTSTDTQYF. The DNA of the CDR3 is TGTGCCAGTAGTACTGGCAGTACGAGCACAGATACGCAGTATTTT.

The chain couples TRBV18 to TRBJ2-7; the D gene is possibly TRBD1 (6 bases). Per germline, CDR1 KGHSH and CDR2 LQKENI. The CDR3 loop spans 17 amino acids. Trimming took 3 bases from V and 3 from J, leaving 21 bases between them. CDR3 coding DNA: TGTGCCAGCTCACCCCCCGGGCTCTTCCTAGGGGGCTACGAGCAGTACTTC. It translates to CASSPPGLFLGGYEQYF.